Only a few counts were recorded for the clone carrying this TCR beta chain. Antigen unknown. The data were obtained in a study of beta chain features in type 1 diabetes. Broader study findings: For type 1 diabetes patients, VDJ junctions showed fewer insertions and more deletions. High-TCR-expressing cells could be over-represented by cDNA sequencing.

Isolated RNA was reverse transcribed in full, so expressed TCRB transcripts were sequenced. Samples of naive, central memory and regulatory T cells yielded a mean of about 3.4 million reads. This table comes from immunoSEQ multiplex PCR, and its TCRdb copy is limited to in-frame clones, with some not included. The data show about 150,000 clones, with about 9.4% seen just once and under 1.5% held by the top ten. Sort purity for all populations was recorded as exceeding 98%. The CDR3 totals 17 residues. V gene TRBV21-1 combines with J gene TRBJ2-7; the D call TRBD1 from the table was never checked on the DNA. TRBV21-1 is reported as a pseudogene. The source material was naive CD4+ T cells from blood. The sequence was collected from a man younger than 30 in good health. The CDR3 loop is CASRGQGGNPSSYEQYF. CDR3 DNA sequence: TGTGCCAGCAGAGGACAGGGGGGAAACCCGAGCTCCTACGAGCAGTACTTC.